The 21 T cell receptor beta chains presented below share a single source sample, sequenced in a study of metastatic and nonmetastatic thyroid tumors (dated by TCRdb to about 2020). Libraries were built with PCR. Sequencing relied on an Illumina HiSeq 4000. In-frame beta chains were kept once TCRdb had trimmed the public reads at Q25 with fastp and called clones with MiXCR. The sample data list tens of thousands of clones, and about 15% of these were observed just once. The top ten hold around 9.9% of the sample. None of the patients had been given any treatment before thyroid surgery. The specimen was tumor tissue. The receptor source for this set is a female donor with papillary thyroid cancer or a benign thyroid nodule (not recorded which). Some clones in this sample may be carry-over from other donors' samples.

This chain links TRBV19 with TRBJ1-3, with D maybe TRBD1 (6 bases). Looked up from germline, CDR1 is LNHDA and CDR2 is SQIVND (reference sequence). The CDR3 covers 14 residues. V shed 10 bases and J shed 5 bases, with 18 bases lying between them. This CDR3 reads CAILNEGDRNTIYF. The DNA for the CDR3 is TGTGCCATCCTCAACGAGGGGGACAGAAACACCATATATTTT.

This clone was detected ten times or more. The chain has TRBV14 and TRBJ2-6, with a weak D call TRBD2 (5 bases). V was clipped by 0 bases and J by 0 bases, with 15 bases between them. The germline gives CDR1 SGHDN, CDR2 FVKESK. The CDR3 sequence is 19 residues long. CDR3 nucleotides: TGTGCCAGCAGCCAAGACCGAGGGATTCGGGCCTCTGGGGCCAACGTCCTGACTTTC. It yields the protein CASSQDRGIRASGANVLTF.

J is TRBJ1-1 and V is TRBV20-1, with a weak D call TRBD1 (6 bases). CDR1 and CDR2 (germline): DFQATT, SNEGSKA (reference sequence). The CDR3 totals 15 residues. V lost 2 bases, J lost 7 bases, and 20 bases lay in between. CDR3 sequence: CSARYGQSLSSEAFF. CDR3 nucleotide sequence: TGCAGTGCTAGATATGGACAGAGTCTATCAAGTGAAGCTTTCTTT.

This clone has at least ten counts. The rearrangement joins TRBV6-5 to TRBJ1-2; TRBD1 agrees at 9 bases. Germline V lookup: CDR1 MNHEY, CDR2 SVGAGI. This CDR3 contains 18 residues. J gave up 7 bases and V 6 bases, and 21 bases lay outside the gene matches. The CDR3 DNA follows: TGTGCCAGCAGCCTCAACCTGGGACAGGGATTTTTTCTCTCTGGCTACACCTTC. Amino acids: CASSLNLGQGFFLSGYTF.

The genes are TRBV28 and TRBJ2-7; the match to TRBD1 covers 9 bases. V shed 6 bases, J shed 5 bases, and the junction held 2 bases outside the gene matches. The CDR3 extends over 12 amino acids. The germline V gene has CDR1 MDHEN and CDR2 SYDVKM. The CDR3 sequence: CASRTGGNEQYF. The CDR3 coding sequence is TGTGCCAGCAGGACAGGGGGGAACGAGCAGTACTTC.

This clone was observed at least ten times. V usage is TRBV5-8 and J usage is TRBJ1-1; 7 bases line up with TRBD1. The V gene end was trimmed by 5 bases and the J gene end by 4 bases; junction bases not matched to a gene: 14. From germline, CDR1 is SGHTS and CDR2 YDEGEE. The CDR3 sequence is 16 residues long. The CDR3 sequence: CASSLVRGDYRTEAFF. CDR3 nucleotide sequence: TGTGCCAGCAGTCTAGTCAGGGGGGATTATCGCACTGAAGCTTTCTTT. Complete variable domain (other parts from reference TRBV5-8 and TRBJ1-1): EAGVTQSPTHLIKTRGQQATLRCSPISGHTSVYWYQQALGLGLQFLLWYDEGEERNRGNFPPRFSGRQFPNYSSELNVNALELEDSALYLCASSLVRGDYRTEAFFGQGTRLTVV.

Ten or more counts support this clone. The chain uses TRBV6-5 and TRBJ2-3; either TRBD1 or TRBD2 may supply D (6 bases each). Per germline, CDR1 MNHEY and CDR2 SVGAGI. The CDR3 is 16 amino acids. V lost 0 bases to trimming and J lost 7 bases, with 17 bases between them. The CDR3 loop reads CASSYSNRGAVYTQYF. CDR3 DNA: TGTGCCAGCAGTTACTCGAATAGGGGGGCCGTGTATACGCAGTATTTT.

Many counts were recorded for this clone. The chain links TRBV30 to TRBJ2-7; D uncertain. The germline gives CDR1 GTSNPN, CDR2 SVGIG (reference sequence). CDR3 size: 12 residues. V was pared by 0 bases and J by 5 bases, with 8 bases between. This CDR3 is CAWSVLVHEQYF. In DNA form, the CDR3 reads TGTGCCTGGAGTGTGTTAGTGCACGAGCAGTACTTC.

Only one count was recorded for this clone. The chain employs TRBV7-2 and TRBJ2-1, with D unresolved. The CDR3 consists of 13 residues. Trimming removed 5 bases from V and 4 bases from J, with 9 bases in between. Per germline, CDR1 SGHTA and CDR2 FQGNSA. CDR3 region: CASSGVRYNEQFF. CDR3 sequence (DNA): TGTGCCAGCAGCGGTGTCCGTTACAATGAGCAGTTCTTC. Complete variable domain (other parts from reference TRBV7-2 and TRBJ2-1): GAGVSQSPSNKVTEKGKDVELRCDPISGHTALYWYRQSLGQGLEFLIYFQGNSAPDKSGLPSDRFSAERTGGSVSTLTIQRTQQEDSAVYLCASSGVRYNEQFFGPGTRLTVL.

In the case of this clone: Relative to the germline gene, one junction end is altered; a read error may explain this. The chain joins TRBV7-9 to TRBJ2-7; no firm D call. The CDR3 sequence is 15 residues long. Germline V CDR1 and CDR2: SEHNR, FQNEAQ (reference sequence). CDR3 coding DNA: TGTGCCAGCAGCTCAACTCACACAGCGACATACGAGCCGTACTTC. Protein sequence: CASSSTHTATYEPYF.

This clone was seen only a few times. CDR3 region: CASSFSARETQYF. As DNA, the CDR3 is TGTGCCAGCAGTTTTAGTGCCCGGGAGACCCAGTACTTC. The V gene is TRBV12-3 or TRBV12-4, the J gene TRBJ2-5; D unresolved. This CDR3 is built from 13 residues. V lost 3 bases and J lost 5, with 10 bases in between.

This clone was seen a handful of times. The chain couples TRBV2 to TRBJ2-1; D not certain. Trimming took off 4 bases at V and 9 bases at J, with 7 bases between the two ends. Germline V gene lookup returns CDR1 SNHLY and CDR2 FYNNEI. The CDR3 runs to 11 residues. This chain's CDR3 is CASSAQSEQFF. For the CDR3, the DNA is TGTGCCAGCAGTGCCCAGAGTGAGCAGTTCTTC.

This clone was observed at least ten times. The rearrangement links TRBV25-1 to TRBJ2-2; unclear D gene. Trimming took 2 bases from V and 4 from J, leaving 8 bases between them. The length of the CDR3 is 14 residues. The germline V gene has CDR1 MGHDK and CDR2 SYGVNS. The DNA of the CDR3 is TGTGCCAGCAGTGAACTCACCCCCACCGGGGAGCTGTTTTTT. This codes for CASSELTPTGELFF.

This chain links TRBV4-2 with TRBJ1-1, with D possibly matching TRBD1 (6 bases). Trimming took 0 bases from V and 3 from J, leaving 11 bases between them. Looked up from germline, CDR1 is LGHNA and CDR2 is YNFKEQ. This CDR3 has 15 residues. The CDR3 region is CASSQDGGADTEAFF. CDR3 nucleotide sequence: TGTGCCAGCAGCCAAGATGGGGGGGCGGACACTGAAGCTTTCTTT.

This clone was seen at least ten times. Written as DNA, the CDR3 is TGTGCCAGCAGTTACCTTGGACGGATTAATGAAAAACTGTTTTTT. Protein: CASSYLGRINEKLFF. The chain recombines TRBV6-6 with TRBJ1-4; no definite D call. Trimming removed 2 bases from V and 4 bases from J, with 11 bases in between. Looked up from germline, CDR1 is MNHNY and CDR2 is SVGAGI (reference sequence). The CDR3 sequence is 15 residues long.

This clone showed up many times. The chain carries TRBV28 and TRBJ2-3; 7 positions match TRBD2. Germline V gene sequence: CDR1 MDHEN, CDR2 SYDVKM. V was clipped by 2 bases and J by 6 bases; unmatched bases: 5. The CDR3 has 14 amino acids. CDR3 nucleotides: TGTGCCAGCAGTTTACGCGGCGGGAGTGATACGCAGTATTTT. Translated, it gives CASSLRGGSDTQYF.

This clone was seen repeatedly, ten times or more. This chain uses TRBV20-1 with TRBJ2-7; unclear D gene. CDR3 length: 14 residues. V lost 2 bases and J lost 0, with 11 bases in between. CDR1 and CDR2 (germline): DFQATT, SNEGSKA (reference sequence). The CDR3 here is CSARIQLASYEQYF. CDR3 DNA: TGCAGTGCTAGAATCCAGTTAGCCTCCTACGAGCAGTACTTC.

The rearrangement uses TRBV3-1 and TRBJ2-7; maybe TRBD1 (5 bases). Germline assignment: CDR1 LGHDT and CDR2 YNNKEL (reference sequence). The germline V and J ends were trimmed by 7 bases and 6 bases, with 19 bases remaining between them. The length of the CDR3 is 14 residues. In DNA, the CDR3 is TGTGCCAGCATCCATTGGGGCAGGGCCCTCGAGCAGTACTTC. The encoded protein is CASIHWGRALEQYF.

In this sample, this clone turned up many times. The chain links TRBV7-2 to TRBJ2-5, with 16 bases fitting TRBD2. Germline-derived CDR1 and CDR2 are SGHTA and FQGNSA. The CDR3 extends over 18 amino acids. J lost 5 bases, V lost 3 bases, and 9 bases had no gene match. Here the CDR3 reads CASSFGTSGRARGETQYF. DNA of the CDR3: TGTGCCAGCAGCTTCGGGACTAGCGGGAGGGCCCGGGGGGAGACCCAGTACTTC.

This clone came up many times. V usage is TRBV18 and J usage is TRBJ1-1; 12 nucleotides agree with TRBD1. Trimming removed 2 bases from V and 6 bases from J; junction bases left unmatched: 4. The germline CDR1 and CDR2 sequences are KGHSH and LQKENI. This CDR3 contains 15 residues. The CDR3 here is CASSPVGQGAAEAFF. As DNA, the CDR3 is TGTGCCAGCTCACCAGTGGGACAGGGGGCGGCTGAAGCTTTCTTT. Full variable domain (remainder filled in from reference TRBV18 and TRBJ1-1): NAGVMQNPRHLVRRRGQEARLRCSPMKGHSHVYWYRQLPEEGLKFMVYLQKENIIDESGMPKERFSAEFPKEGPSILRIQQVVRGDSAAYFCASSPVGQGAAEAFFGQGTRLTVV.

In its sample, this clone was seen many times. V is TRBV2 and J is TRBJ2-7; 13 nucleotides align to TRBD2. Germline V gene data show CDR1 as SNHLY and CDR2 as FYNNEI. V lost 10 bases, J lost 2 bases, and 11 bases stayed unmatched. There are 16 residues in the CDR3. The chain's CDR3 is CATQKGTSGIAYEQYF. As DNA, the CDR3 is TGTGCCACCCAAAAGGGGACTAGCGGGATAGCCTACGAGCAGTACTTC.